The 26 T cell receptor beta chains below come from one sample, sequenced in a study of T cells in Graves' hyperthyroidism and ophthalmopathy. Researchers amplified the TCR beta CDR3 regions from RNA transcripts. The HTBI set primed first-round TCR CDR3 RT-PCR. TCRdb fed the multiplex PCR reads into MiXCR, producing one record per CDR3 protein. The sample contains 280,000 or so distinct CDR3 sequences, 20% to 30% of which appear only once. The sequenced sample consisted of blood. These receptors originate from a middle-aged man with Graves' hyperthyroidism that later progressed to Graves' ophthalmopathy.

This clonotype has at least ten counts. This chain links TRBV28 with TRBJ2-6; the D gene is possibly TRBD1 (6 bases). CDR1 is MDHEN and CDR2 is SYDVKM in the germline V gene. Trimming took 3 bases from V and 2 from J, leaving 17 bases between them. CDR3 length equals 18 residues. In DNA, the CDR3 is TGTGCCAGCAGTTTTGGGCAGGGGAAAAACCCTGGGGCCAACGTCCTGACTTTC. It specifies CASSFGQGKNPGANVLTF.

The chain combines TRBV24-1 with TRBJ2-6; 12 bases are shared with TRBD1. V shed 7 bases and J 3 bases; nucleotides not matched to a gene: 6. The CDR3 consists of 17 residues. In germline, CDR1 is KGHDR, CDR2 SFDVKD. The CDR3 is CATRPGQGARGANVLTF. The CDR3 DNA sequence: TGTGCCACCAGACCGGGACAGGGGGCGCGTGGGGCCAACGTCCTGACTTTC.

V usage is TRBV20-1 and J usage is TRBJ1-4; 7 nucleotides match TRBD1. Germline V lookup: CDR1 DFQATT, CDR2 SNEGSKA (reference sequence). This CDR3 region has 15 residues. The junction had 12 bases not matched to a gene; V was cut back by 6 bases and J by 5 bases. As DNA, the CDR3 is TGCAGTGCGAGGGAGCAAGGGACAGAAAATGAAAAACTGTTTTTT. Translating gives CSAREQGTENEKLFF.

This clonotype occurred many times. The germline gene is not matched at one end of the junction; a read error may be the cause. This chain joins TRBV20-1 and TRBJ2-7; D gene unclear. The CDR3 extends over 11 amino acids. Germline values: CDR1 DFQATT, CDR2 SNEGSKA (reference sequence). This CDR3 reads CSASLPRGGNF. DNA of the CDR3: TGCAGTGCTAGCCTGCCTAGAGGCGGTAACTTC.

This clonotype was recorded many times. V gene TRBV5-4 combines with J gene TRBJ1-2; TRBD1 aligns across 9 bases. Germline values: CDR1 SGHNT, CDR2 YYREEE (reference sequence). The CDR3 length is 14 residues. The junction had 6 bases not matched to a gene; V was cut back by 4 bases and J by 5 bases. CDR3: CASSRQGENYGYTF. The DNA of the CDR3 is TGTGCCAGCAGCCGACAGGGGGAAAATTATGGCTACACCTTC. Using reference TRBV5-4 and TRBJ1-2 for the parts outside the CDR3, the full variable domain is ETGVTQSPTHLIKTRGQQVTLRCSSQSGHNTVSWYQQALGQGPQFIFQYYREEENGRGNFPPRFSGLQFPNYSSELNVNALELDDSALYLCASSRQGENYGYTFGSGTRLTVV.

This clonotype was detected many times. This chain uses TRBV30 with TRBJ1-5, with 7 bases matching TRBD1. Germline V gives CDR1 GTSNPN, CDR2 SVGIG (reference sequence). With 1 base clipped from V and 0 bases from J, the junction kept 12 bases outside the gene matches. The CDR3 extends over 18 amino acids. CDR3 DNA: TGTGCCTGGAGTGAGGGGGACAGAGTAAGATATAGCAATCAGCCCCAGCATTTT. Residues: CAWSEGDRVRYSNQPQHF.

The chain couples TRBV11-2 to TRBJ2-7, with D possibly matching TRBD1 (5 bases). From germline, CDR1 is SGHAT and CDR2 FQNNGV. Trimming took off 5 bases at V and 0 bases at J, with 14 bases between the two ends. The CDR3 sequence is 15 residues long. This chain's CDR3 is CASSVDRRLSYEQYF. CDR3 nucleotides: TGTGCCAGCAGCGTCGACAGACGCCTCTCCTACGAGCAGTACTTC.

The chain carries TRBV6-1 and TRBJ1-5; possible D gene TRBD1, 6 bases. Between the trimmed V and J ends, which lost 6 bases and 3 bases, there was a span of 21 bases. Germline V gene sequence: CDR1 MNHNS, CDR2 SASEGT. The CDR3 length is 17 residues. The CDR3 is CASRVQYQGTDNQPQHF. CDR3 in DNA: TGTGCCAGCAGAGTCCAATACCAGGGGACGGACAATCAGCCCCAGCATTTT.

This clonotype was seen repeatedly, ten times or more. J is TRBJ2-7 and V is TRBV20-1, with 9 bases that match TRBD1. The CDR3 is 14 amino acids. CDR1 and CDR2 (germline): DFQATT, SNEGSKA (reference sequence). The V segment lost 5 bases and the J segment 6 bases; nucleotides outside the gene matches: 11. CDR3: CSACPGTGTVEQYF. In DNA, the CDR3 is TGCAGTGCTTGTCCCGGGACAGGGACAGTCGAGCAGTACTTC.

This clonotype came up many times. CDR3 sequence reads: CASSVEGAYNYGYTF. The CDR3, as DNA: TGTGCCAGTAGTGTTGAGGGGGCGTATAACTATGGCTACACCTTC. The J gene is TRBJ1-2, the V gene TRBV19; 7 positions match TRBD1. V lost 5 bases to trimming and J lost 1 base; unmatched junction nucleotides: 7. The CDR3 covers 15 residues. Germline-derived CDR1 and CDR2 are LNHDA and SQIVND (reference sequence).

Ten or more counts support this clonotype. V is TRBV12-3 or TRBV12-4 and J is TRBJ2-7; D call uncertain. The CDR3 has 13 amino acids. V was cut by 6 bases and J by 0 bases, with 9 bases left in between. This CDR3 reads CASRPWGSYEQYF. DNA of the CDR3: TGTGCCAGCAGGCCTTGGGGCTCCTACGAGCAGTACTTC.

The sample holds many counts of this clonotype. The chain carries TRBV29-1 and TRBJ1-1; unclear D gene. CDR3 size: 15 residues. CDR1 and CDR2 from the germline V gene are SQVTM and ANQGSEA. V lost 1 base and J lost 1, with 13 bases in between. CDR3 DNA sequence: TGCAGCGTTGAAGCGATGCTGGCTTCGAACACTGAAGCTTTCTTT. Amino acids: CSVEAMLASNTEAFF.

This clonotype was observed a handful of times. The rearrangement uses TRBV28 and TRBJ2-7; D is unresolved. V shed 4 bases and J shed 4 bases, with 11 bases lying between them. This CDR3 spans 13 amino acids. CDR1 is MDHEN and CDR2 is SYDVKM in the germline V gene. CDR3 residues: CASSYTYQYEQYF. CDR3 bases: TGTGCCAGCAGTTACACCTATCAGTACGAGCAGTACTTC.

This clonotype was found a few times. The rearrangement joins TRBV12-3 or TRBV12-4 to TRBJ2-4, with D tentatively TRBD1 (6 bases). The CDR3 contains 14 residues. Deletions cut 7 bases from V and 1 base from J, with 11 bases between. The CDR3 loop is CASTLQGAKNIQYF. In nucleotides, the CDR3 is TGTGCCAGCACTCTTCAGGGGGCCAAAAACATTCAGTACTTC.

This clonotype was seen at least ten times. The V and J genes are TRBV12-3 or TRBV12-4 and TRBJ2-2; weak D call: TRBD1 (5 bases). The CDR3 has 13 residues. Between the trimmed V and J ends, which lost 2 bases and 6 bases, there was a span of 7 bases. DNA for the CDR3: TGTGCCAGCAGTTTAAGGGGCTCCGGGGAGCTGTTTTTT. Encoded protein: CASSLRGSGELFF.

The CDR3 DNA is TGTGCCAGCAGTTTAGCGACAGGGTCCCACGAGCAGTACTTC. It codes for CASSLATGSHEQYF. The chain couples TRBV27 to TRBJ2-7; 7 bases agree with TRBD1. V trimming: 2 bases; J trimming: 5 bases; junction bases outside the gene matches: 6. This CDR3 is built from 14 residues. Germline CDR1 MNHEY, CDR2 SMNVEV (reference sequence).

This clonotype appeared many times. This chain joins TRBV27 and TRBJ2-5; TRBD1 matches 7 bases. CDR1 and CDR2 from the germline V gene are MNHEY and SMNVEV (reference sequence). The CDR3 extends over 14 amino acids. V dropped 7 bases and J dropped 7; count of bases not matched to a gene: 12. The chain's CDR3 is CASKPGDSVRTQYF. CDR3 DNA: TGTGCCAGCAAGCCAGGGGACAGCGTGAGGACCCAGTACTTC.

This clonotype was seen many times. A read error may explain this, as a much larger clone is one base away. V gene TRBV7-3 combines with J gene TRBJ1-1; D not resolved. The CDR3 has 13 residues. Germline lookup yields CDR1 SGHTA and CDR2 FQGTGA. The CDR3 nucleotides are TGTGCCGGCAGCTTAGTAACGAACACTGAAGCTTTCTTT. It is translated as CAGSLVTNTEAFF.

This clonotype was seen at least ten times. The rearrangement links TRBV11-2 to TRBJ2-2; 7 positions agree with TRBD1. V shed 1 base, J shed 5 bases, and the junction held 10 bases outside the gene matches. The CDR3 spans 17 residues. Germline CDR1 and CDR2: SGHAT and FQNNGV. CDR3 DNA sequence: TGTGCCAGCAGCTTAGTACCCCCCACAGGGGTGACCGGGGAGCTGTTTTTT. This gives the protein CASSLVPPTGVTGELFF.

This clonotype showed up just a few times. V is TRBV7-2 and J is TRBJ2-7, with a tentative D call TRBD2 (6 bases). The CDR3 covers 12 residues. The V end was cut by 2 bases, the J end by 11 bases, with 13 bases between. In germline, CDR1 is SGHTA, CDR2 FQGNSA. CDR3: CASSLSGSQEYF. The CDR3 DNA follows: TGTGCCAGCAGCTTAAGCGGGTCACAGGAGTACTTC.

This clonotype was seen at least ten times. V and J are TRBV19 and TRBJ1-5; the D gene is possibly TRBD1 (5 bases). CDR1 is LNHDA, CDR2 SQIVND, per germline (reference sequence). V lost 5 bases, J lost 6 bases, and 14 bases lay in between. The CDR3 runs to 14 residues. The CDR3 protein is CASSPTWGSQPQHF. CDR3 DNA sequence: TGTGCCAGTAGTCCGACGTGGGGGTCTCAGCCCCAGCATTTT.

The sample holds many counts of this clonotype. This chain connects TRBV20-1 to TRBJ2-5; 7 positions agree with TRBD2. V lost 1 base to trimming and J lost 2 bases; unmatched junction nucleotides: 4. The germline V gene encodes CDR1 DFQATT and CDR2 SNEGSKA (reference sequence). CDR3 length: 14 amino acids. CDR3 sequence: CSARGPGGQETQYF. CDR3 coding DNA: TGCAGTGCTAGAGGTCCGGGAGGACAAGAGACCCAGTACTTC.

A few counts support this clonotype. V is TRBV7-2 and J is TRBJ1-3; D is undetermined. Germline CDR1 reads SGHTA; CDR2 reads FQGNSA. CDR3 length: 14 amino acids. Trimming took 7 bases from V and 1 from J, leaving 11 bases between them. The CDR3 spells CASTDGSSGNTIYF. DNA for the CDR3: TGTGCCAGCACCGATGGAAGTTCTGGAAACACCATATATTTT. The entire variable domain, with the rest obtained from reference TRBV7-2 and TRBJ1-3, is as follows: GAGVSQSPSNKVTEKGKDVELRCDPISGHTALYWYRQSLGQGLEFLIYFQGNSAPDKSGLPSDRFSAERTGGSVSTLTIQRTQQEDSAVYLCASTDGSSGNTIYFGEGSWLTVV.

This sequence joins TRBV27 and TRBJ1-1, with 8 bases matching TRBD1. The CDR3 loop spans 15 amino acids. The V gene's germline CDR1 is MNHEY and CDR2 SMNVEV (reference sequence). V gave up 4 bases and J gave up 4 bases; unmatched junction bases: 8. The CDR3 nucleotides are TGTGCCAGCAGTTCCCCCGACAGGGGAGTCACTGAAGCTTTCTTT. Protein sequence: CASSSPDRGVTEAFF.

The chain links TRBV7-2 to TRBJ2-7, with D possibly being TRBD2 (6 bases). Germline CDR1 SGHTA, CDR2 FQGNSA. The CDR3 spans 13 residues. The V gene lost 5 bases and the J gene lost 4 bases, with 12 bases spanning the gap. The CDR3 here is CASSREQIYEQYF. The CDR3 DNA follows: TGTGCCAGCAGCCGGGAGCAGATTTACGAGCAGTACTTC.

The chain links TRBV7-6 to TRBJ1-2, with 7 bases lining up with TRBD1. V gave up 5 bases and J gave up 3 bases; unmatched junction bases: 6. CDR1 is SGHVS and CDR2 is FNYEAQ in the germline V gene. The CDR3 is 14 amino acids. CDR3: CASSPGTDYYGYTF. For the CDR3, the DNA is TGTGCCAGCAGCCCAGGGACAGACTACTATGGCTACACCTTC.